The entry that follows covers one TCR beta chain sequence. Its antigen is undetermined. Germline loops: CDR1 MRHNA, CDR2 SNTAGT. This CDR3 is 13 amino acids long. V lost 3 bases and J lost 5; bases outside the gene matches: 1. The record originates from a study of T cell responses to AZD1222 COVID-19 vaccine. Here immunoSEQ multiplex PCR was the method, and the copy in TCRdb shows in-frame clones only, minus some. The table shows fewer than 200,000 clones, with roughly 92% occurring only once. Points from the study as a whole: Only six or seven AZD1222 recipients were seropositive at baseline. Recipients of two AZD1222 doses showed rising Spike-specific TCR breadth and depth.

This TCR was recovered from an adult in good health. The gene calls are TRBV6-4 and TRBJ1-1, with TRBD1 matching 9 bases. The source was peripheral blood, collected on day 0 of AZD1222 vaccination. The CDR3 loop is CASSEQGATEAFF. CDR3 DNA sequence: TGTGCCAGCAGTGAACAGGGGGCGACTGAAGCTTTCTTT.